The rows below give T cell receptor beta chains drawn from one sample of a study of control samples from healthy donors and cancer patients. Clones were read by immunoSEQ multiplex PCR, and TCRdb kept only the in-frame ones, dropping some. The repertoire holds 45,000 to 60,000 clones, with roughly 94% as singletons. The sequencing input was blood. The receptor source for this set is a young man in good health. Each CDR3 is given without its conserved first and last residue.

>TRBV4-3|TRBJ2-1
ASSQGQINEQF
>TRBV6-5|TRBJ1-5
ASSPDGYSNQPQH
>TRBV19|TRBJ2-5
ASSIGNSQETQY
>TRBV7-2|TRBJ1-1
ASSRRAEAF
>TRBV24-1|TRBJ2-7
ATSDSRGEQY
>TRBV6-4|TRBJ2-2
ASSHPSSGELF
>TRBV2|TRBJ2-1
ASSDRLAGVRLF
>TRBV7-9|TRBJ2-2
ASSLAGTGAGELF
>TRBV11-2|TRBJ1-5
ASSSQISNQPQH
>TRBV27|TRBJ2-5
ASSRPGRGGQETQY
>TRBV4-2|TRBJ1-2
ASSPGVGQGNYGYT
>TRBV6-2/TRBV6-3|TRBJ2-3
ASSSRGGRFTDTQY
>TRBV5-4|TRBJ1-1
ASSSQISGSPPPNTEAF
>TRBV3-1/TRBV3-2|TRBJ1-2
ASSQPGTGNGYT
>TRBV6-5|TRBJ2-2
ASSTQGSTGELF
>TRBV18|TRBJ2-1
ASSRTGESYNEQF
>TRBV5-6|TRBJ2-3
ASSPAGGVTDTQY
>TRBV30|TRBJ1-1
AWTSLGQGTTEAF
>TRBV5-1|TRBJ2-1
ASSSSSGGVNEQF
>TRBV5-8|TRBJ1-6
ASSLAGASSYNSPLH
>TRBV19|TRBJ2-3
ASSKRDRAIDTQY
>TRBV4-2|TRBJ1-2
ASSQDRLGYT
>TRBV7-9|TRBJ1-5
ASSFGDRGPQPQH
>TRBV19|TRBJ2-3
ASSPRLAQSTDTQY
>TRBV4-1|TRBJ2-7
ASSQVPGRVYEQY
>TRBV5-6|TRBJ1-2
ASSLGTGGNYGYT
>TRBV5-1|TRBJ1-1
ASSPQTGTEGARTEAF
>TRBV7-9|TRBJ1-4
ASSNALRGGGPGSEELF
>TRBV13|TRBJ2-5
ASSLGLRGQGLETQY
>TRBV19|TRBJ2-3
ASSIRIAPDTQY
>TRBV6-5|TRBJ1-1
ASSYGSTGTEAF
>TRBV7-9|TRBJ1-2
ASSQGGQYYGYT
>TRBV2|TRBJ1-1
ARTGISGGTEAF
>TRBV4-1|TRBJ2-1
ASSRGGLAVLGNEQF
>TRBV5-4|TRBJ2-2
ASSLGQGGGSRHTGELF
>TRBV7-2|TRBJ2-5
ASSSGATSTQY
>TRBV7-3|TRBJ2-7
ASSSGTGGEQY
>TRBV7-9|TRBJ2-1
ASSLALGAEAYNEQF
>TRBV18|TRBJ2-7
ASSPGGYSYEQY
>TRBV18|TRBJ2-5
ASSSWTGRETQY
>TRBV27|TRBJ2-1
ASSPRTSGRDEQF
>TRBV10-2|TRBJ2-2
ASTLLIRGAVGELF
>TRBV19|TRBJ1-2
ASTPPTGVSKGYT
>TRBV10-3|TRBJ1-5
AISGSGAQGQPQH
>TRBV5-1|TRBJ2-7
ASSSEGALGEQY
>TRBV6-2/TRBV6-3|TRBJ2-3
ASSSVTDTQY
>TRBV20-1|TRBJ1-5
SASFGGADSNQPQH
>TRBV11-2|TRBJ1-1
ASSLRSGGNTEAF